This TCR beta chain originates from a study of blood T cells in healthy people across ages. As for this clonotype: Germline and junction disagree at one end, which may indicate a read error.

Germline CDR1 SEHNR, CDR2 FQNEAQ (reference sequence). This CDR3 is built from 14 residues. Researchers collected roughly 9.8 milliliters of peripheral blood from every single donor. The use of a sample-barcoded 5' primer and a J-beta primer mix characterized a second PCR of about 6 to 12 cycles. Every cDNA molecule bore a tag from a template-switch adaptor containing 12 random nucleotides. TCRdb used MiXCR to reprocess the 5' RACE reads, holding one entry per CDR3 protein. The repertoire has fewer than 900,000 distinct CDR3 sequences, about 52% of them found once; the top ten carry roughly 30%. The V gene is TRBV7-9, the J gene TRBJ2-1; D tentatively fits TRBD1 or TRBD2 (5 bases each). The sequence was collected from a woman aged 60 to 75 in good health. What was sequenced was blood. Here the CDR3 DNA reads TGTGCCGGCAGGGACCATAATTCCTACAATGAGCAGTTCTTC. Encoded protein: CAGRDHNSYNEQFF.